The source of this TCR beta chain is a study of response to subunit inactivated influenza vaccine. Study-wide results and limits: The study's authors posited that every seasonal influenza vaccination enlists few new T cells.

This CDR3 is 12 amino acids long. Germline V gives CDR1 SEHNR, CDR2 FQNEAQ (reference sequence). With 5 bases removed from V and 6 bases from J, the gap between germline ends came to 11 bases. Via MiXCR, TCRdb re-called the RT-PCR reads, giving one row per CDR3 protein. The sample lists hundreds of thousands of distinct CDR3 sequences; roughly 14% were seen once. With regard to this clonotype: Antigen specificity is unknown.

The TCR was taken from a man aged 50 to 59 who received an inactivated influenza vaccine. Source: PBMCs from blood, taken around two weeks before vaccination. The chain combines TRBV7-9 with TRBJ2-7; D not resolved. CDR3 loop: CASSVDRTEQYF. CDR3 nucleotides: TGTGCCAGCAGCGTGGACCGGACCGAGCAGTACTTC.